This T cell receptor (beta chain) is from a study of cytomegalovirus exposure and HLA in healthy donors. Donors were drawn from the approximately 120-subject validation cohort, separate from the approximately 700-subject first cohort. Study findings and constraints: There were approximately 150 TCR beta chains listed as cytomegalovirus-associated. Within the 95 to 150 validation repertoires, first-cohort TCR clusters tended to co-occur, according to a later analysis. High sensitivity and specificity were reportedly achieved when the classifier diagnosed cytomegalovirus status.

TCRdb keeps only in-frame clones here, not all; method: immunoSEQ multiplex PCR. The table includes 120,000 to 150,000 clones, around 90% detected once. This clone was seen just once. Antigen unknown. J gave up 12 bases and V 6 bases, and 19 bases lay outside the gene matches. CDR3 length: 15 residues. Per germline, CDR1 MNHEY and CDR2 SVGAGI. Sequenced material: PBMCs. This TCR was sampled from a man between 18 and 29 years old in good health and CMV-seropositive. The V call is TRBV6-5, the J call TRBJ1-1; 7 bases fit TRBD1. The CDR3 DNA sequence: TGTGCCAGCAGAGAACAGGGGCGCGGTCTCCGAAGGTCTTTCTTT. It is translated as CASREQGRGLRRSFF.